A selection of T cell receptor beta chains follows, all from one sample in a study of CD8 T cells in ankylosing spondylitis. TCRdb reanalysed the 5' RACE reads using MiXCR and keeps one entry per CDR3 protein. The sample has around 890,000 distinct CDR3 sequences, 12% seen once; the top ten hold roughly 0.51%. Sequencing was done on a sample of blood, either unsorted or a sorted T cell fraction (not recorded which). The receptor source for this set is a male donor with ankylosing spondylitis. CDR3s leave out the opening cysteine and the closing phenylalanine or tryptophan.

V gene: TRBV20-1; J gene: TRBJ2-7; CDR3 protein: SARDRTGPADEQY
V gene: TRBV9; J gene: TRBJ2-7; CDR3 protein: ASSVETGQYEQY
V gene: TRBV5-1; J gene: TRBJ2-3; CDR3 protein: ASSLDPAADTQY
V gene: TRBV5-1; J gene: TRBJ2-3; CDR3 protein: ASSLFPRTDAQY
V gene: TRBV5-1; J gene: TRBJ1-1; CDR3 protein: ASSLGTGETEAF
V gene: TRBV20-1; J gene: TRBJ1-1; CDR3 protein: SASDPRSLWDTEAF
V gene: TRBV27; J gene: TRBJ1-6; CDR3 protein: ASSLRSGSPLH
V gene: TRBV7-2; J gene: TRBJ2-2; CDR3 protein: ASSPRASGYTGELF
V gene: TRBV5-1; J gene: TRBJ1-1; CDR3 protein: ASSFAPGNTEAF
V gene: TRBV7-2; J gene: TRBJ2-1; CDR3 protein: ASSSETRRGQF
V gene: TRBV7-2; J gene: TRBJ2-3; CDR3 protein: ASSLVGGPTDTQY
V gene: TRBV27; J gene: TRBJ2-7; CDR3 protein: ASSPQGRGYYEQY
V gene: TRBV20-1; J gene: TRBJ2-2; CDR3 protein: SAPDRVRTGELF
V gene: TRBV5-1; J gene: TRBJ1-4; CDR3 protein: ASSLLGATTNEKLF
V gene: TRBV5-6; J gene: TRBJ1-1; CDR3 protein: ASELRGKAF
V gene: TRBV3-1; J gene: TRBJ1-6; CDR3 protein: ASSPIQGYNSPLH
V gene: TRBV20-1; J gene: TRBJ1-5; CDR3 protein: SARTAGRGYQPQH
V gene: TRBV12-3/TRBV12-4; J gene: TRBJ1-1; CDR3 protein: ASTQRRTNTEAF
V gene: TRBV21-1; J gene: TRBJ2-3; CDR3 protein: ASKPGAVDTQY
V gene: TRBV5-6; J gene: TRBJ2-4; CDR3 protein: ASTKQGVNIQY
V gene: TRBV20-1; J gene: TRBJ2-7; CDR3 protein: SARDLGSSGTYEQY
V gene: TRBV20-1; J gene: TRBJ2-7; CDR3 protein: SARVRGISYEQY
V gene: TRBV20-1; J gene: TRBJ2-7; CDR3 protein: SVALAGTSYEQY
V gene: TRBV20-1; J gene: TRBJ2-7; CDR3 protein: SARDPNGGDHNEQY
V gene: TRBV10-3; J gene: TRBJ2-7; CDR3 protein: AISELWTSGRGEQY
V gene: TRBV9; J gene: TRBJ2-7; CDR3 protein: ASSPPPGTGGDEQY
V gene: TRBV5-1; J gene: TRBJ2-7; CDR3 protein: ASSYGRVVAYEQY
V gene: TRBV20-1; J gene: TRBJ1-6; CDR3 protein: SASQGNSPLH
V gene: TRBV7-2; J gene: TRBJ2-7; CDR3 protein: ASSRLASLTYEQY
V gene: TRBV12-3/TRBV12-4; J gene: TRBJ1-2; CDR3 protein: ASSPQQISLEYGYT
V gene: TRBV29-1; J gene: TRBJ2-7; CDR3 protein: SVATSGREMGEQY
V gene: TRBV6-6; J gene: TRBJ2-7; CDR3 protein: ASSYKGPHEQY
V gene: TRBV18; J gene: TRBJ1-5; CDR3 protein: ASSPGVSDQPQH
V gene: TRBV12-3/TRBV12-4; J gene: TRBJ1-4; CDR3 protein: ASTLFGGEKLF
V gene: TRBV20-1; J gene: TRBJ1-1; CDR3 protein: SATRGWGIETEAF
V gene: TRBV4-1; J gene: TRBJ2-2; CDR3 protein: ASSQGRSRRPNTGELF
V gene: TRBV10-3; J gene: TRBJ2-1; CDR3 protein: AISEGRGNEQF
V gene: TRBV20-1; J gene: TRBJ1-1; CDR3 protein: SARDTGMNTEAF
V gene: TRBV20-1; J gene: TRBJ1-1; CDR3 protein: SARDLWAVPNTEAF
V gene: TRBV12-3/TRBV12-4; J gene: TRBJ2-7; CDR3 protein: ASSPLALGRGSYEQY
V gene: TRBV4-1; J gene: TRBJ2-1; CDR3 protein: ASSRTGTARYNEQF
V gene: TRBV11-1; J gene: TRBJ2-1; CDR3 protein: ASSLARERDEQF
V gene: TRBV6-1; J gene: TRBJ1-4; CDR3 protein: ASSDRGRRDEKLF
V gene: TRBV7-2; J gene: TRBJ1-3; CDR3 protein: ASSLAGRAGNTIY
V gene: TRBV7-9; J gene: TRBJ1-6; CDR3 protein: ASSLGTGVPLH
V gene: TRBV10-3; J gene: TRBJ2-3; CDR3 protein: AISDERTDTQY
V gene: TRBV5-1; J gene: TRBJ2-5; CDR3 protein: ASSSLTSAGETQY
V gene: TRBV20-1; J gene: TRBJ1-6; CDR3 protein: SASRVTNSPLH
V gene: TRBV5-1; J gene: TRBJ2-5; CDR3 protein: ASSLAGAQQETQY
V gene: TRBV5-1; J gene: TRBJ1-6; CDR3 protein: ASSLGPRGGNSPLH
V gene: TRBV10-3; J gene: TRBJ2-2; CDR3 protein: AIKGLGDTGELF
V gene: TRBV18; J gene: TRBJ2-5; CDR3 protein: ASSPWTGGLGETQY
V gene: TRBV6-2/TRBV6-3; J gene: TRBJ2-3; CDR3 protein: ASSYTTDTQY
V gene: TRBV6-1; J gene: TRBJ1-2; CDR3 protein: ASRVTSETGSGYT